A selection of T cell receptor beta chains follows, all from one sample in a study of cytomegalovirus exposure and HLA in healthy donors. The method was immunoSEQ multiplex PCR; TCRdb's version includes in-frame clones alone and lacks a portion of them. The table shows 100,000 to 150,000 clones, with approximately 94% occurring only once. What was sequenced was PBMCs. These receptors all come from a man between 18 and 35 years old in good health and CMV-seronegative. Each CDR3 is given with its conserved first and last residue. D genes are given only for firm matches. Clone size is given for some rows only: seen once, a few or many times, or a class if the clone is expanded.

clone_size: .; d_call: .; v_call: TRBV30; j_call: TRBJ1-5; cdr3_aa: CAWSLQGGNQPQHF; cdr3_nt: TGTGCCTGGAGTTTACAGGGTGGGAATCAGCCCCAGCATTTT
clone_size: .; d_call: .; v_call: TRBV6-1; j_call: TRBJ1-1; cdr3_aa: CASRPLGVEAFF; cdr3_nt: TGTGCCAGCAGGCCCCTCGGGGTTGAAGCTTTCTTT
clone_size: .; d_call: TRBD2; v_call: TRBV6-6; j_call: TRBJ2-2; cdr3_aa: CASSSPSGINTGELFF; cdr3_nt: TGTGCCAGCAGTTCCCCCAGCGGGATTAACACCGGGGAGCTGTTTTTT
clone_size: .; d_call: TRBD2; v_call: TRBV5-6; j_call: TRBJ2-3; cdr3_aa: CASSWSRGGYDTQYF; cdr3_nt: TGTGCCAGCAGCTGGAGTAGGGGAGGGTACGATACGCAGTATTTT
clone_size: .; d_call: TRBD2; v_call: TRBV29-1; j_call: TRBJ2-1; cdr3_aa: CSVERVKGRDEQFF; cdr3_nt: TGCAGCGTTGAAAGGGTAAAGGGGAGGGATGAGCAGTTCTTC
clone_size: .; d_call: TRBD2; v_call: TRBV5-4; j_call: TRBJ2-2; cdr3_aa: CASSSWTSGKAGELFF; cdr3_nt: TGTGCCAGCAGCTCTTGGACTAGCGGGAAAGCCGGGGAGCTGTTTTTT
clone_size: once; d_call: .; v_call: TRBV5-1; j_call: TRBJ1-2; cdr3_aa: CASSLASGADNYGYTF; cdr3_nt: TGCGCCAGCAGCTTGGCCTCTGGGGCGGATAACTATGGCTACACCTTC
clone_size: .; d_call: .; v_call: TRBV6-5; j_call: TRBJ1-2; cdr3_aa: CASSYSSDTIGYTF; cdr3_nt: TGTGCCAGCAGTTACTCGAGCGATACTATAGGCTACACCTTC
clone_size: .; d_call: TRBD1; v_call: TRBV9; j_call: TRBJ1-2; cdr3_aa: CASSPTGRDRVRGYTF; cdr3_nt: TGTGCCAGCAGCCCCACTGGCCGGGACAGGGTTCGCGGCTACACCTTC
clone_size: .; d_call: .; v_call: TRBV6-5; j_call: TRBJ2-1; cdr3_aa: CASSYSRGSYNEQFF; cdr3_nt: TGTGCCAGCAGTTACTCGCGGGGCTCCTACAATGAGCAGTTCTTC
clone_size: .; d_call: .; v_call: TRBV5-1; j_call: TRBJ2-7; cdr3_aa: CASSARGGPSYEQYF; cdr3_nt: TGCGCCAGCAGCGCTAGGGGGGGCCCCTCCTACGAGCAGTACTTC
clone_size: .; d_call: .; v_call: TRBV28; j_call: TRBJ2-2; cdr3_aa: CASSFTRVWTGELFF; cdr3_nt: TGTGCCAGCAGTTTTACCAGGGTTTGGACCGGGGAGCTGTTTTTT
clone_size: .; d_call: .; v_call: TRBV28; j_call: TRBJ2-7; cdr3_aa: CASSPLGESPYYEQYF; cdr3_nt: TGTGCCAGCAGTCCCCTAGGGGAATCACCTTACTACGAGCAGTACTTC
clone_size: .; d_call: .; v_call: TRBV5-1; j_call: TRBJ2-1; cdr3_aa: CASSLDPPGGNDNEQFF; cdr3_nt: TGCGCCAGCAGCTTGGACCCTCCCGGCGGGAATGACAATGAGCAGTTCTTC
clone_size: .; d_call: .; v_call: TRBV7-2; j_call: TRBJ2-7; cdr3_aa: CASSLEAGTYEQYF; cdr3_nt: TGTGCCAGCAGCTTAGAGGCAGGGACCTACGAGCAGTACTTC
clone_size: .; d_call: TRBD2; v_call: TRBV5-1; j_call: TRBJ2-3; cdr3_aa: CASSLASGFLTDTQYF; cdr3_nt: TGCGCCAGCAGCTTGGCTAGCGGGTTCCTCACAGATACGCAGTATTTT
clone_size: .; d_call: .; v_call: TRBV7-9; j_call: TRBJ2-7; cdr3_aa: CASSPGHNYEQYF; cdr3_nt: TGTGCCAGCAGCCCGGGACATAACTACGAGCAGTACTTC
clone_size: .; d_call: TRBD2; v_call: TRBV9; j_call: TRBJ2-6; cdr3_aa: CASSPGLAGEYIGANVLTF; cdr3_nt: TGTGCCAGCAGCCCAGGACTAGCGGGAGAATATATTGGGGCCAACGTCCTGACTTTC
clone_size: .; d_call: .; v_call: TRBV5-4; j_call: TRBJ2-2; cdr3_aa: CASSGTIQGSGELFF; cdr3_nt: TGTGCCAGCAGCGGAACCATTCAGGGGTCCGGGGAGCTGTTTTTT
clone_size: .; d_call: .; v_call: TRBV30; j_call: TRBJ1-1; cdr3_aa: CAWSPLQGTEAFF; cdr3_nt: TGTGCCTGGAGTCCGCTACAGGGAACTGAAGCTTTCTTT
clone_size: .; d_call: TRBD1; v_call: TRBV2; j_call: TRBJ1-4; cdr3_aa: CASSPTGSGRVNEKLFF; cdr3_nt: TGTGCCAGCAGCCCGACAGGGTCGGGAAGGGTGAATGAAAAACTGTTTTTT
clone_size: .; d_call: .; v_call: TRBV21-1; j_call: TRBJ2-1; cdr3_aa: CASRHQGPTLIDEQFF; cdr3_nt: TGTGCCAGCAGGCACCAGGGGCCTACTTTGATCGATGAGCAGTTCTTC
clone_size: .; d_call: .; v_call: TRBV11-2; j_call: TRBJ2-1; cdr3_aa: CASSSTQLNEQFF; cdr3_nt: TGTGCCAGCAGCTCGACACAACTCAATGAGCAGTTCTTC
clone_size: .; d_call: .; v_call: TRBV30; j_call: TRBJ1-4; cdr3_aa: CAWSVGADNEKLFF; cdr3_nt: TGTGCCTGGAGTGTGGGGGCAGATAATGAAAAACTGTTTTTT
clone_size: .; d_call: TRBD1; v_call: TRBV28; j_call: TRBJ2-7; cdr3_aa: CASSPTGEYHEQYF; cdr3_nt: TGTGCCAGCAGTCCCACAGGGGAATACCACGAGCAGTACTTC
clone_size: .; d_call: .; v_call: TRBV4-3; j_call: TRBJ2-5; cdr3_aa: CASKSYRIQEMAQYF; cdr3_nt: TGCGCCAGTAAGTCTTACAGGATTCAAGAGATGGCCCAGTACTTC
clone_size: .; d_call: .; v_call: TRBV6-1; j_call: TRBJ2-7; cdr3_aa: CASRTYEQYF; cdr3_nt: TGTGCCAGCCGTACCTACGAGCAGTACTTC
clone_size: .; d_call: TRBD1; v_call: TRBV13; j_call: TRBJ1-1; cdr3_aa: CASSLRRTGVATEAFF; cdr3_nt: TGTGCCAGCAGCTTAAGGAGGACAGGGGTGGCCACTGAAGCTTTCTTT
clone_size: .; d_call: .; v_call: TRBV7-9; j_call: TRBJ2-5; cdr3_aa: CASSLGEGVDETQYF; cdr3_nt: TGTGCCAGCAGCCTCGGAGAGGGGGTGGACGAGACCCAGTACTTC
clone_size: few; d_call: .; v_call: TRBV2; j_call: TRBJ1-5; cdr3_aa: CASSEALDRPQHF; cdr3_nt: TGTGCCAGCAGTGAAGCGCTGGACAGGCCCCAGCATTTT
clone_size: .; d_call: .; v_call: TRBV28; j_call: TRBJ2-7; cdr3_aa: CASSSWGGQDLSYEQYF; cdr3_nt: TGTGCCAGCTCATCATGGGGGGGACAGGATCTCTCCTACGAGCAGTACTTC
clone_size: .; d_call: TRBD1; v_call: TRBV5-1; j_call: TRBJ1-2; cdr3_aa: CASSLVGQGTYGYTF; cdr3_nt: TGCGCCAGCAGCTTGGTGGGACAGGGGACCTATGGCTACACCTTC
clone_size: .; d_call: .; v_call: TRBV11-2; j_call: TRBJ1-1; cdr3_aa: CASSLEAGIEAFF; cdr3_nt: TGTGCCAGCAGCTTAGAGGCGGGAATTGAAGCTTTCTTT
clone_size: .; d_call: .; v_call: TRBV7-9; j_call: TRBJ1-1; cdr3_aa: CASSQASVMNTEAFF; cdr3_nt: TGTGCCAGCAGCCAAGCCTCGGTCATGAACACTGAAGCTTTCTTT
clone_size: .; d_call: TRBD2; v_call: TRBV6-5; j_call: TRBJ2-7; cdr3_aa: CASSYDEVGGPDEQYF; cdr3_nt: TGTGCCAGCAGTTACGATGAGGTGGGAGGGCCGGACGAGCAGTACTTC
clone_size: .; d_call: .; v_call: TRBV9; j_call: TRBJ1-2; cdr3_aa: CASSVGLGSLYGYTF; cdr3_nt: TGTGCCAGCAGCGTGGGGCTTGGAAGTCTCTATGGCTACACCTTC
clone_size: .; d_call: .; v_call: TRBV7-9; j_call: TRBJ2-5; cdr3_aa: CASSPPLAYQETQYF; cdr3_nt: TGTGCCAGCAGCCCCCCCCTAGCCTACCAAGAGACCCAGTACTTC
clone_size: .; d_call: .; v_call: TRBV18; j_call: TRBJ1-5; cdr3_aa: CASSLNREQPQHF; cdr3_nt: TGTGCCAGCTCACTCAACAGGGAACAGCCCCAGCATTTT
clone_size: .; d_call: .; v_call: TRBV28; j_call: TRBJ2-2; cdr3_aa: CASSPSGRVRAGELFF; cdr3_nt: TGTGCCAGCAGTCCGTCCGGCAGGGTGAGAGCCGGGGAGCTGTTTTTT
clone_size: .; d_call: .; v_call: TRBV11-2; j_call: TRBJ2-5; cdr3_aa: CASSLESSARVETQYF; cdr3_nt: TGTGCCAGCAGCTTAGAAAGTAGTGCCAGGGTAGAGACCCAGTACTTC
clone_size: .; d_call: TRBD1; v_call: TRBV5-1; j_call: TRBJ2-7; cdr3_aa: CASGVTGGAYEQYF; cdr3_nt: TGCGCCAGCGGCGTCACAGGGGGCGCGTACGAGCAGTACTTC